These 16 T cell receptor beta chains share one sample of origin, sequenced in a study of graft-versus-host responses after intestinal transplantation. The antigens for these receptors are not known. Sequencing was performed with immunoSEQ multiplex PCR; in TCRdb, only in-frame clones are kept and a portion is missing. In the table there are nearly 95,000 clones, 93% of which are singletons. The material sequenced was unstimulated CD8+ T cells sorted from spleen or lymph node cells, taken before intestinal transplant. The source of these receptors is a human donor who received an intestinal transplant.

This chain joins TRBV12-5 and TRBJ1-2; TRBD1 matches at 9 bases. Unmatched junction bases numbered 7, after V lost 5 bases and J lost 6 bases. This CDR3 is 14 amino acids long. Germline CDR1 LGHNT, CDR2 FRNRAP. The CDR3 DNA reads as TGTGCTAGTGGTCAATCCACAGGGGGCAATGGCTACACCTTC. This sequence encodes CASGQSTGGNGYTF. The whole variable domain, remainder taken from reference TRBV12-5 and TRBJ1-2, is DARVTQTPRHKVTEMGQEVTMRCQPILGHNTVFWYRQTMMQGLELLAYFRNRAPLDDSGMPKDRFSAEMPDATLATLKIQPSEPRDSAVYFCASGQSTGGNGYTFGSGTRLTVV.

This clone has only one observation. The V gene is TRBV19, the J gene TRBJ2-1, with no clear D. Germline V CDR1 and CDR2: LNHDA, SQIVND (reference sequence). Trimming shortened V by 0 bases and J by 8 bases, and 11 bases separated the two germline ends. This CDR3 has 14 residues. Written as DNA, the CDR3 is TGTGCCAGTAGTATAGAATTACAGCTGGATGAGCAGTTCTTC. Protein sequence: CASSIELQLDEQFF.

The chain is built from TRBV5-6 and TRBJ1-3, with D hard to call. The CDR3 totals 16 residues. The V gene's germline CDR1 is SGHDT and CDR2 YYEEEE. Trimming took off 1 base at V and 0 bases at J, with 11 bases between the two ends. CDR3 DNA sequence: TGTGCCAGCAGCTTGCTACGTCAACCCTCTGGAAACACCATATATTTT. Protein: CASSLLRQPSGNTIYF.

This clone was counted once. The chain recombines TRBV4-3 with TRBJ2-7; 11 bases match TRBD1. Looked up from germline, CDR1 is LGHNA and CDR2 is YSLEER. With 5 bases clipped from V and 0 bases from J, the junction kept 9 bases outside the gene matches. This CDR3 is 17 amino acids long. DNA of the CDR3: TGCGCCAGCAGCACGGGACAGGGGGGAGTAGGCTCCTACGAGCAGTACTTC. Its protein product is CASSTGQGGVGSYEQYF.

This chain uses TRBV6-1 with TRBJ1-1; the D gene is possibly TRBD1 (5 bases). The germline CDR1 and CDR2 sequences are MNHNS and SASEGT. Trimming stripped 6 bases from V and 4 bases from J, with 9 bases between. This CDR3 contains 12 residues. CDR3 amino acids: CASRGGVTEAFF. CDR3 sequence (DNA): TGTGCCAGCAGGGGGGGAGTCACTGAAGCTTTCTTT.

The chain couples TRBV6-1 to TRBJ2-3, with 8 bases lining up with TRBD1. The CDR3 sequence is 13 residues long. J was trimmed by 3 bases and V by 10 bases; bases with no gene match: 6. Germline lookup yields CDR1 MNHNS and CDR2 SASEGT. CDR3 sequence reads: CATDRARTDTQYF. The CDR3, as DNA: TGTGCCACGGACAGGGCGCGGACAGATACGCAGTATTTT.

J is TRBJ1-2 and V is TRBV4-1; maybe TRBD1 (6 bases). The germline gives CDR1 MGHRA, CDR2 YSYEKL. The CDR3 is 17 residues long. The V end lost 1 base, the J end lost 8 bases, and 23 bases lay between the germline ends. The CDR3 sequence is CASSQGGEWGGAWGYTF. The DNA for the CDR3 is TGCGCCAGCAGCCAAGGTGGGGAGTGGGGGGGCGCATGGGGCTACACCTTC.

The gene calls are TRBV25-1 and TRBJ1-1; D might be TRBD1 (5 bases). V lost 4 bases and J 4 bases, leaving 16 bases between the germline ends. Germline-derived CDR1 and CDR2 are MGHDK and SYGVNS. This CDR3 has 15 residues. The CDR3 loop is CASSATKDTATEAFF. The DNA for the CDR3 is TGTGCCAGCAGTGCGACGAAGGACACAGCCACTGAAGCTTTCTTT.

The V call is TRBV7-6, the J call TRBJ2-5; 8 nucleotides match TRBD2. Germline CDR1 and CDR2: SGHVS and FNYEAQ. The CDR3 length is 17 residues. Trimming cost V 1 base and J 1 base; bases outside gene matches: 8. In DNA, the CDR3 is TGTGCCAGCAGCTTAGGAGGGCGGGGGGCGATCCAAGAGACCCAGTACTTC. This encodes CASSLGGRGAIQETQYF.

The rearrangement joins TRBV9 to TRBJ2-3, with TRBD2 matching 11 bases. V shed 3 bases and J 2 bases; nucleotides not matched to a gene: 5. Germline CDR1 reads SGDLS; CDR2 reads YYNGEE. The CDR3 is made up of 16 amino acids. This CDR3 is CASSGTSGGNTDTQYF. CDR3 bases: TGTGCCAGCAGCGGTACTAGCGGGGGAAACACAGATACGCAGTATTTT.

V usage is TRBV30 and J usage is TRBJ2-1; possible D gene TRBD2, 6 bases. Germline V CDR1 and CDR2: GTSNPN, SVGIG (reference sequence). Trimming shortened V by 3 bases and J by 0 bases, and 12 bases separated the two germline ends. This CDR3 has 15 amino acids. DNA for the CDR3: TGTGCCTGGAGCGCCGGCGGGGACTCCTACAATGAGCAGTTCTTC. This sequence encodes CAWSAGGDSYNEQFF.

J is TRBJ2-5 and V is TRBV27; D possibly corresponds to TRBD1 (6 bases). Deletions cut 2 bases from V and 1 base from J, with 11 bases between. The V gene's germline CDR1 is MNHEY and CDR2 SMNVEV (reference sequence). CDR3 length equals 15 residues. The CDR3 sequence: CASSLTGPSQETQYF. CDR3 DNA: TGTGCCAGCAGTTTAACAGGGCCAAGCCAAGAGACCCAGTACTTC.

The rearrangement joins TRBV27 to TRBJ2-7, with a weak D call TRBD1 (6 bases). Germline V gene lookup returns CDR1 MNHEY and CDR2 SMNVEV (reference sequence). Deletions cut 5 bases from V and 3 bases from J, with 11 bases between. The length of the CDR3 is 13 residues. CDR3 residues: CASSLTQGYEQYF. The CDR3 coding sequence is TGTGCCAGCAGTCTCACACAGGGCTACGAGCAGTACTTC.

CDR3 in amino acids: CASTGDYSNQPQHF. The CDR3 DNA sequence: TGTGCCAGTACAGGGGATTATAGCAATCAGCCCCAGCATTTT. This chain links TRBV19 with TRBJ1-5, with a possible D match to TRBD1 (6 bases). From germline, CDR1 is LNHDA and CDR2 SQIVND (reference sequence). Deletions cut 7 bases from V and 0 bases from J, with 10 bases between. The CDR3 loop spans 14 amino acids. Drawing the rest from reference TRBV19 and TRBJ1-5, the complete variable domain is DGGITQSPKYLFRKEGQNVTLSCEQNLNHDAMYWYRQDPGQGLRLIYYSQIVNDFQKGDIAEGYSVSREKKESFPLTVTSAQKNPTAFYLCASTGDYSNQPQHFGDGTRLSIL.

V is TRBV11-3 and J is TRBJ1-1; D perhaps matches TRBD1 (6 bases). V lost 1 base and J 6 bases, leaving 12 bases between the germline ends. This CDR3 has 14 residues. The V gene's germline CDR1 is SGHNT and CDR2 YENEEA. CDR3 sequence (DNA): TGTGCCAGCAGCTTAGTACAGGGAGTTCCTGAAGCTTTCTTT. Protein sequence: CASSLVQGVPEAFF.

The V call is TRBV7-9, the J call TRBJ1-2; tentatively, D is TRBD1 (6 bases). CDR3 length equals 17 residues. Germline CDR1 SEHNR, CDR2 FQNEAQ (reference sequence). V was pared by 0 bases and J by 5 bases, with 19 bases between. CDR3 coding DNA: TGTGCCAGCAGCTTAGCCCCGACAGGCAACTTGGGGTATGGCTACACCTTC. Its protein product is CASSLAPTGNLGYGYTF.